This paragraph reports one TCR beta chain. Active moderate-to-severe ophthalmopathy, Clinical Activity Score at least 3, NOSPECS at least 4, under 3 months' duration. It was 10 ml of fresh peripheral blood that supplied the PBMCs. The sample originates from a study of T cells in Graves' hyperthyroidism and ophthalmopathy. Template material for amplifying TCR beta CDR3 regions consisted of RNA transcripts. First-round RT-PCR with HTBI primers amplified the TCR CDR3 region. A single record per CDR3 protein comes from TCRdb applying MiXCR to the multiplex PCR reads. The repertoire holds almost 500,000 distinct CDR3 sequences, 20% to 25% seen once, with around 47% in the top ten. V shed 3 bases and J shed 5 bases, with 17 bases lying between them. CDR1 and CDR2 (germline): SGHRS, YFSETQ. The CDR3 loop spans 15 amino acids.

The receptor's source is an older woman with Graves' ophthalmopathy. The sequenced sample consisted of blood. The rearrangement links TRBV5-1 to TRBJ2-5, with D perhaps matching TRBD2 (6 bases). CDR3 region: CASSSGGRTEETQYF. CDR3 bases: TGCGCCAGCAGCTCCGGAGGGCGCACGGAGGAGACCCAGTACTTC.